This T cell receptor beta chain was recovered during a study of T cell responses to AZD1222 COVID-19 vaccine. Overall study results and limits: Only five to seven AZD1222 recipients were seropositive at baseline.

To note about this clone: As yet, its antigen is unknown.

The CDR3 contains 16 residues. Germline V gives CDR1 SGHTA, CDR2 FQGNSA. The V end lost 2 bases, the J end lost 0 bases, and 11 bases lay between the germline ends. Some clones are missing from TCRdb's copy, which holds only in-frame ones; the method was immunoSEQ multiplex PCR. Of fewer than 200,000 clones detected, about 90% appear once; the ten largest clones hold roughly 4.4%. The V and J genes are TRBV7-2 and TRBJ1-3, with a weak D call TRBD1 (6 bases). Sequenced here: peripheral blood, sampled on day 0 of MenACWY control vaccination. This sequence was found in an adult in good health. CDR3 sequence (DNA): TGTGCCAGCAGCTTACAGGGGCCCAGCTCTGGAAACACCATATATTTT. This gives the protein CASSLQGPSSGNTIYF. The whole variable domain, filled in from reference TRBV7-2 and TRBJ1-3, reads GAGVSQSPSNKVTEKGKDVELRCDPISGHTALYWYRQSLGQGLEFLIYFQGNSAPDKSGLPSDRFSAERTGGSVSTLTIQRTQQEDSAVYLCASSLQGPSSGNTIYFGEGSWLTVV.